This paragraph covers one T cell receptor beta chain sequence. Its antigen is not identified. Other nucleotide sequences in the sample specify the same CDR3. Per germline, CDR1 SGHRS and CDR2 YFSETQ. J lost 5 bases, V lost 0 bases, and 3 bases had no gene match. CDR3 length: 15 residues. The sample belongs to a study of shared clonotypes between healthy human individuals. Notes on the study in general: Blood alone was sampled, and tissue repertoires likely differ. There were few donors, and this limited the genetic and exposure-history diversity represented.

Original analysis: ImmunoSEQ junction-only sequences lacked quality scores, so their filtering differed. The assay was immunoSEQ multiplex PCR, and TCRdb's table has in-frame clones only and misses some. The DNA was the basis for D and trimming; V, J and clone size are from that table. The profile shows 700,000 or so clones, about 78% of them singletons. This TCR derives from a woman under 40 in good health. Sequenced input: memory CD4+ T cells sorted from blood. This sample's subset: CD45RA-negative fraction. The gene calls are TRBV5-1 and TRBJ2-7, with 12 bases aligning to TRBD1. CDR3 sequence (DNA): TGCGCCAGCAGCTTGGAGGGACAGGGGGCTGACGAGCAGTACTTC. This encodes CASSLEGQGADEQYF.